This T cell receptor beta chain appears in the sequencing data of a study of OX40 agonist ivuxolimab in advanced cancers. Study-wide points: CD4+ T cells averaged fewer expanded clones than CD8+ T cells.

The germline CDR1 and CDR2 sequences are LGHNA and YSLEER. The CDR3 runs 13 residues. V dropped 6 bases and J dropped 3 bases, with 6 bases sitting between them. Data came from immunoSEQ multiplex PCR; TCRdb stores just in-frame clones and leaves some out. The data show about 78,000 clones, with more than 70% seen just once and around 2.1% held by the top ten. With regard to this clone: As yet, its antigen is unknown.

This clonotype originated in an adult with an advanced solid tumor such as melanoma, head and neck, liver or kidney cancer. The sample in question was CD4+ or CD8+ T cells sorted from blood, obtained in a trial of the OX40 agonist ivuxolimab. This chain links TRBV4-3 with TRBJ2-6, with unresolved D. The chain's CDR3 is CASRAFGANVLTF. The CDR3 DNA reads TGCGCCAGCAGGGCATTTGGGGCCAACGTCCTGACTTTC.